The 25 T cell receptor beta chains presented below share a single source sample, sequenced in a study of OX40 agonist ivuxolimab in advanced cancers. Assay used: immunoSEQ multiplex PCR; TCRdb lists only in-frame clones, some missing. The sample has tens of thousands of clones; about four fifths are singletons. This specimen was CD4+ or CD8+ T cells sorted from blood, taken in a trial of the OX40 agonist ivuxolimab. The receptors come from an adult with an advanced solid tumor such as melanoma, head and neck, liver or kidney cancer.

The rearrangement joins TRBV7-6 to TRBJ2-2, with 7 bases aligning to TRBD2. The CDR3 spans 20 residues. The germline V gene has CDR1 SGHVS and CDR2 FNYEAQ. The J segment lost 1 base and the V segment lost 1 base, leaving 15 bases of the junction unmatched. The DNA for the CDR3 is TGTGCCAGCAGCTTAGGCACCCGGGGAGGGGCCCTTTTGAACACCGGGGAGCTGTTTTTT. This codes for CASSLGTRGGALLNTGELFF.

CDR3 bases: TGTGCCAGCAGCTTTAAACCAGCCCAAGAGACCCAGTACTTC. It is translated as CASSFKPAQETQYF. This chain uses TRBV5-4 with TRBJ2-5, with D unresolved. V lost 2 bases and J lost 1, with 9 bases in between. Germline V gene sequence: CDR1 SGHNT, CDR2 YYREEE (reference sequence). There are 14 residues in the CDR3.

V is TRBV6-1 and J is TRBJ1-2; D is uncertain. Germline V gene data show CDR1 as MNHNS and CDR2 as SASEGT. V dropped 8 bases and J dropped 0 bases, with 10 bases sitting between them. The length of the CDR3 is 13 residues. The CDR3 loop is CASLQDSNYGYTF. The CDR3 DNA reads TGTGCCAGCCTCCAGGACTCTAACTATGGCTACACCTTC.

The chain uses TRBV28 and TRBJ1-2, with TRBD1 as a possible D gene (6 bases). Trimming pared 5 bases from V and 8 bases from J, leaving 18 bases between. There are 14 residues in the CDR3. Germline V lookup: CDR1 MDHEN, CDR2 SYDVKM. Here the CDR3 DNA reads TGTGCCAGCAGTACCTCAGGGGTATTGCTAGGCTACACCTTC. Amino acids: CASSTSGVLLGYTF.

V is TRBV9 and J is TRBJ1-5; D may be TRBD1 (5 bases). Germline loops: CDR1 SGDLS, CDR2 YYNGEE. The V gene lost 4 bases and the J gene lost 3 bases, with 14 bases spanning the gap. The CDR3 covers 15 residues. CDR3 bases: TGTGCCAGCAGCCTTAATGCCGGGGCCAATCAGCCCCAGCATTTT. Its protein is CASSLNAGANQPQHF.

The chain combines TRBV9 with TRBJ1-4; D gene unclear. Germline values: CDR1 SGDLS, CDR2 YYNGEE. Trimming stripped 0 bases from V and 5 bases from J, with 8 bases between. The CDR3 spans 14 residues. This chain's CDR3 is CASSVGVGNEKLFF. In DNA form, the CDR3 reads TGTGCCAGCAGCGTAGGGGTTGGGAATGAAAAACTGTTTTTT. Variable domain in full (rest from reference TRBV9 and TRBJ1-4): DSGVTQTPKHLITATGQRVTLRCSPRSGDLSVYWYQQSLDQGLQFLIQYYNGEERAKGNILERFSAQQFPDLHSELNLSSLELGDSALYFCASSVGVGNEKLFFGSGTQLSVL.

This rearrangement joins TRBV6-1 to TRBJ1-1; a possible D gene is TRBD1 (5 bases). This CDR3 has 11 amino acids. CDR1 is MNHNS, CDR2 SASEGT, per germline. V was trimmed by 9 bases and J by 12 bases, leaving 17 bases between them. The CDR3 DNA sequence: TGTGCCAGTGGGACGGCTAGAGGAACTTTCTTT. Residues: CASGTARGTFF.

The V call is TRBV5-5, the J call TRBJ2-7, with a tentative D call TRBD2 (6 bases). The CDR3 extends over 13 amino acids. Germline CDR1 is SGHKS and CDR2 is YYEKEE (reference sequence). V was shortened by 4 bases and J by 7 bases, with 15 bases between the two germline ends. The CDR3 region is CASSTWDGGEQYF. In DNA form, the CDR3 reads TGTGCCAGCAGCACCTGGGATGGAGGGGAGCAGTACTTC.

This clone was found once. The rearrangement links TRBV6-1 to TRBJ2-3, with 9 bases fitting TRBD1. The length of the CDR3 is 20 residues. Trimming at V came to 1 base and at J to 4 bases, leaving 18 bases not matched to a gene. Germline lookup yields CDR1 MNHNS and CDR2 SASEGT. The CDR3 DNA reads as TGTGCCAGCAGTGAAGAACGGAGGGGGTGGACAGGGGTACGCCCAGATACGCAGTATTTT. Its translation: CASSEERRGWTGVRPDTQYF.

This clone was picked up a small number of times. The V call is TRBV5-4, the J call TRBJ1-6; 7 bases map to TRBD1. The J segment lost 7 bases and the V segment lost 4 bases, leaving 8 bases of the junction unmatched. This CDR3 contains 15 residues. The germline CDR1 and CDR2 sequences are SGHNT and YYREEE (reference sequence). As DNA, the CDR3 is TGTGCCAGCAGCCGACCCGGGACAGAGAATTCACCCCTCCACTTT. Translated: CASSRPGTENSPLHF.

V and J are TRBV7-2 and TRBJ1-3; 8 bases are a match to TRBD1. The V gene end was trimmed by 5 bases and the J gene end by 0 bases; junction bases not matched to a gene: 6. The CDR3 contains 16 residues. Germline V gives CDR1 SGHTA, CDR2 FQGNSA. The CDR3 coding sequence is TGTGCCAGCAGCCCCAACAGGGGGGGCTCTGGAAACACCATATATTTT. As protein: CASSPNRGGSGNTIYF.

This rearrangement joins TRBV6-5 to TRBJ2-1; 7 bases agree with TRBD1. The germline gives CDR1 MNHEY, CDR2 SVGAGI. Trimming cost V 6 bases and J 7 bases; bases outside gene matches: 9. The CDR3 has 14 amino acids. DNA of the CDR3: TGTGCCAGCAGAGACAACAGGGGTGGTAATGAGCAGTTCTTC. Translation: CASRDNRGGNEQFF.

The chain joins TRBV28 to TRBJ1-5; 7 nucleotides line up with TRBD1. The ends lost 6 bases at V and 1 base at J; junction bases unmatched: 3. Germline CDR1 reads MDHEN; CDR2 reads SYDVKM. This CDR3 is 14 amino acids long. In DNA form, the CDR3 reads TGTGCCAGCAGGATGGGACAGAGCAATCAGCCCCAGCATTTT. Translated, it gives CASRMGQSNQPQHF.

V gene TRBV11-2 combines with J gene TRBJ2-7; D is undetermined. Germline CDR1 and CDR2: SGHAT and FQNNGV. Trimming cost V 5 bases and J 2 bases, with 4 bases left between them. The CDR3 has 11 amino acids. The CDR3 here is CASSQAYEQYF. The CDR3, as DNA: TGTGCCAGCAGCCAAGCCTACGAGCAGTACTTC.

The V call is TRBV7-9, the J call TRBJ2-7; D not certain. The CDR3 runs 12 residues. Between the trimmed V and J ends, which lost 6 bases and 2 bases, there was a span of 8 bases. From germline, CDR1 is SEHNR and CDR2 FQNEAQ (reference sequence). This chain's CDR3 is CASSQTTYEQYF. DNA of the CDR3: TGTGCCAGCAGTCAGACAACCTACGAGCAGTACTTC.

V and J are TRBV10-2 and TRBJ1-4; 8 bases are a match to TRBD1. Per germline, CDR1 WSHSY and CDR2 SAAADI. The CDR3 sequence is 18 residues long. J gave up 1 base and V 6 bases, and 13 bases lay outside the gene matches. CDR3 loop: CASSLIPTGVVTNEKLFF. The CDR3 nucleotides read TGCGCCAGCAGCTTAATACCGACAGGGGTAGTAACTAATGAAAAACTGTTTTTT.

The rearrangement links TRBV5-1 to TRBJ2-2, with 7 bases that match TRBD2. The V segment lost 1 base and the J segment 1 base; nucleotides outside the gene matches: 4. The CDR3 runs to 16 residues. Germline lookup yields CDR1 SGHRS and CDR2 YFSETQ. DNA for the CDR3: TGCGCCAGCAGCTTGATGGGAGGGAGGAACACCGGGGAGCTGTTTTTT. This gives the protein CASSLMGGRNTGELFF.

The V and J genes are TRBV19 and TRBJ2-7; 9 bases agree with TRBD2. V shed 5 bases and J 2 bases; nucleotides not matched to a gene: 4. The CDR3 sequence is 14 residues long. Germline V lookup: CDR1 LNHDA, CDR2 SQIVND (reference sequence). The CDR3 spells CASSETSGPYEQYF. The CDR3 DNA reads as TGTGCCAGTAGTGAGACTAGCGGCCCCTACGAGCAGTACTTC.

The CDR3 DNA is TGTGCCAGCAGTGAGAGGGGACAGGGCCTGGCGGAGCAGTACTTC. It specifies CASSERGQGLAEQYF. The genes are TRBV2 and TRBJ2-7, with 9 bases identical to TRBD1. J was trimmed by 7 bases and V by 3 bases; bases with no gene match: 10. This CDR3 is built from 15 residues. Per germline, CDR1 SNHLY and CDR2 FYNNEI.

The chain employs TRBV2 and TRBJ2-6, with a weak D call TRBD1 (5 bases). CDR1 and CDR2 from the germline V gene are SNHLY and FYNNEI. The CDR3 loop spans 14 amino acids. Trimming left V 4 bases short and J 4 bases short, with 8 bases between. For the CDR3, the DNA is TGTGCCAGCAGTGGGACACTCGGGGCCAACGTCCTGACTTTC. It specifies CASSGTLGANVLTF.

V usage is TRBV7-9 and J usage is TRBJ2-1; D remains unclear. Between the trimmed V and J ends, which lost 6 bases and 8 bases, there was a span of 8 bases. Germline V lookup: CDR1 SEHNR, CDR2 FQNEAQ (reference sequence). CDR3 length: 11 residues. In DNA form, the CDR3 reads TGTGCCAGCAGTCTAGGTCATGAGCAGTTCTTC. Translating it yields CASSLGHEQFF.

The chain recombines TRBV6-1 with TRBJ2-7; D is uncertain. The CDR3 length is 14 residues. CDR1 MNHNS and CDR2 SASEGT come from the germline V gene. V lost 0 bases to trimming and J lost 5 bases, with 11 bases between them. The DNA for the CDR3 is TGTGCCAGCAGTGAAGCGCGCCCGGACCACGAGCAGTACTTC. Protein sequence: CASSEARPDHEQYF.

V usage is TRBV20-1 and J usage is TRBJ2-5; D is ambiguous. The ends were cut back, 5 bases at V and 4 bases at J, with 8 bases in the middle. The CDR3 length is 11 residues. Germline V gene lookup returns CDR1 DFQATT and CDR2 SNEGSKA (reference sequence). CDR3 loop: CSAPILETQYF. The CDR3 bases are TGCAGTGCTCCTATTTTAGAGACCCAGTACTTC.

This clone was recorded a few times. The chain combines TRBV5-1 with TRBJ2-3, with 9 positions matching TRBD2. The junction had 4 bases not matched to a gene; V was cut back by 0 bases and J by 2 bases. The CDR3 runs 16 residues. In germline, CDR1 is SGHRS, CDR2 YFSETQ. The CDR3 nucleotides read TGCGCCAGCAGCTTGGTTAGCGGGGGCCTCACAGATACGCAGTATTTT. Its translation: CASSLVSGGLTDTQYF.

The chain has TRBV2 and TRBJ1-3; unclear D gene. Looked up from germline, CDR1 is SNHLY and CDR2 is FYNNEI. This CDR3 is 16 amino acids long. Trimming removed 0 bases at V and 3 bases at J, with 12 bases between. CDR3 protein: CASSEALGRIGNTIYF. CDR3 nucleotides: TGTGCCAGCAGTGAAGCTCTTGGGAGGATTGGAAACACCATATATTTT.